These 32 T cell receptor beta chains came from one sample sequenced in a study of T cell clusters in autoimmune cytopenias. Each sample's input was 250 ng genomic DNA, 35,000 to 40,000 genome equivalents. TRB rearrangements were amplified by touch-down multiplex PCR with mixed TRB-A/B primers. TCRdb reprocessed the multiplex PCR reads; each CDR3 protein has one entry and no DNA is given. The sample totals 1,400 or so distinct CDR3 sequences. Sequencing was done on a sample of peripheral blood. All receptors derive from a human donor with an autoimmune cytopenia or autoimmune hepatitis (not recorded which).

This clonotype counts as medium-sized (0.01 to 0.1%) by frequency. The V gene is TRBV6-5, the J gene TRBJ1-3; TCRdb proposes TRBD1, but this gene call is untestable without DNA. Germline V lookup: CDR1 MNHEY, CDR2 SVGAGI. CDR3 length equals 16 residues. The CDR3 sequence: CASSFGTGRDGNTIYF.

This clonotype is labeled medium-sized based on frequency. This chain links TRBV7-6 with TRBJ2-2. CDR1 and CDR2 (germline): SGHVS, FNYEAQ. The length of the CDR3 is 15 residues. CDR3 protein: CASSSGYLNTGELFF.

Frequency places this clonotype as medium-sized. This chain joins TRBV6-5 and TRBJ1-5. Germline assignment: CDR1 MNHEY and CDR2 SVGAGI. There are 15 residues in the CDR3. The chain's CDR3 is CASSYDTVLNQPQHF.

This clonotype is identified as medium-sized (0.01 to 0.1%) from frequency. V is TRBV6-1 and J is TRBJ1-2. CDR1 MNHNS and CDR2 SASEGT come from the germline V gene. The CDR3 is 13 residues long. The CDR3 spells CASSEYRRYGYTF.

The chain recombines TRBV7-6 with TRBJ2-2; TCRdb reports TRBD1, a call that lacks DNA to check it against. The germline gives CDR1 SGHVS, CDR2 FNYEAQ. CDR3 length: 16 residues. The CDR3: CASSPRTGERTGELFF.

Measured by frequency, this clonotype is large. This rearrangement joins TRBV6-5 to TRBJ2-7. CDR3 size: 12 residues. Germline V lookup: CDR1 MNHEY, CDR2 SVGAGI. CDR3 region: CASSYQGYEQYF.

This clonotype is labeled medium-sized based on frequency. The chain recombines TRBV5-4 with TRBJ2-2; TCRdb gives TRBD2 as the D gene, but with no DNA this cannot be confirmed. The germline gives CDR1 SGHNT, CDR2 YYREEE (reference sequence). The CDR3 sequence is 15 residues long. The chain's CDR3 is CASSLDGTNTGELFF.

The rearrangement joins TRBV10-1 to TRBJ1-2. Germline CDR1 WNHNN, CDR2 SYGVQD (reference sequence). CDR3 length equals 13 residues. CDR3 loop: CASSEGPLGGYTF.

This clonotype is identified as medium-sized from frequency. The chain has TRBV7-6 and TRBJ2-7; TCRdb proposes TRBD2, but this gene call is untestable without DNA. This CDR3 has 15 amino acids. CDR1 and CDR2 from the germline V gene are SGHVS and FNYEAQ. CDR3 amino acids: CASSLLAGDPTEQYF.

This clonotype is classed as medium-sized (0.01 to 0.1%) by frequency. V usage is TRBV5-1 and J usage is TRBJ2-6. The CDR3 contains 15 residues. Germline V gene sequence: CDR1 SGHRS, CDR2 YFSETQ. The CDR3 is CASSLANSGANVLTF.

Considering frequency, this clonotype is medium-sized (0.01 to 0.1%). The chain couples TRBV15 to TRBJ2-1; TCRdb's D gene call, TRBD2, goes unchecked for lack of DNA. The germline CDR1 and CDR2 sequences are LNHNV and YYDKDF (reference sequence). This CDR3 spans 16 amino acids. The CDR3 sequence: CATSSASGINYNEQFF. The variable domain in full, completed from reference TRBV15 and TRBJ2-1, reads DAMVIQNPRYQVTQFGKPVTLSCSQTLNHNVMYWYQQKSSQAPKLLFHYYDKDFNNEADTPDNFQSRRPNTSFCFLDIRSPGLGDTAMYLCATSSASGINYNEQFFGPGTRLTVL.

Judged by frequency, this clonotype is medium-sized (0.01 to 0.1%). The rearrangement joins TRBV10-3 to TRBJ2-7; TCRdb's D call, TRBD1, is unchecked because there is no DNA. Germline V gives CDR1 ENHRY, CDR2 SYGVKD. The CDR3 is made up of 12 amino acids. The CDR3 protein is CATTGVTYEQYF.

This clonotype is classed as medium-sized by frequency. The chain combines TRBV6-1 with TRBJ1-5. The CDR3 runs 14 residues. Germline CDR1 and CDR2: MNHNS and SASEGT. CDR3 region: CASTSRNSNQPQHF.

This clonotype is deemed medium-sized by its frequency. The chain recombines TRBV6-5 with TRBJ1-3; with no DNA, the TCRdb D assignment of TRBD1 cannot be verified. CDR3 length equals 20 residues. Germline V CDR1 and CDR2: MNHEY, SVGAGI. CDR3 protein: CASSYSEGSRDISSGNTIYF.

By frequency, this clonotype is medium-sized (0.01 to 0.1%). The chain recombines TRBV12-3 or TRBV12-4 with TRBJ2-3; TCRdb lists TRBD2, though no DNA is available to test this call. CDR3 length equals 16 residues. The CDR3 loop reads CASSLGLAKSTDTQYF.

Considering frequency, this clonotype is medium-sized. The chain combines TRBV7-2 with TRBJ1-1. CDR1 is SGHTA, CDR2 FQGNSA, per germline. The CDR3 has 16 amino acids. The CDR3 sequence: CASSTAVIGMNTEAFF.

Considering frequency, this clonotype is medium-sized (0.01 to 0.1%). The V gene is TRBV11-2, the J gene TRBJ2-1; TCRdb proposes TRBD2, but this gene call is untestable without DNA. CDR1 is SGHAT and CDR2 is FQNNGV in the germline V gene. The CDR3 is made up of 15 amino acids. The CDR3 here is CASSTSSGSYNEQFF.

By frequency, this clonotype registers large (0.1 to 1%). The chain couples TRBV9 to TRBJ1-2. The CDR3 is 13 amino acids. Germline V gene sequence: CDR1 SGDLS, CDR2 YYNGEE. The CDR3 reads CASSVGGDYGYTF.

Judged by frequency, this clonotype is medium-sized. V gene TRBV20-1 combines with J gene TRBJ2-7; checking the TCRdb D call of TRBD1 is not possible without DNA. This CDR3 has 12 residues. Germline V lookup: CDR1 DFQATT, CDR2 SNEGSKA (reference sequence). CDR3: CSPQGAFGEQYF.

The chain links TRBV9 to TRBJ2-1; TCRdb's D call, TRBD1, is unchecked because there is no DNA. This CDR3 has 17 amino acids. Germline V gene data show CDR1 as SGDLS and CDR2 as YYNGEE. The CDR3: CASSVARTGVSYNEQFF.

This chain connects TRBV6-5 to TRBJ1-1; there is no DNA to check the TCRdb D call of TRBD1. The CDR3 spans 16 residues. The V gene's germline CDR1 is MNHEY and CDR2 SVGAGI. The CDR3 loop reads CASSYVGGGWDTEAFF.

CDR3 region: CSAGRTNTEAFF. V is TRBV20-1 and J is TRBJ1-1. CDR1 is DFQATT and CDR2 is SNEGSKA in the germline V gene (reference sequence). The CDR3 loop spans 12 amino acids.

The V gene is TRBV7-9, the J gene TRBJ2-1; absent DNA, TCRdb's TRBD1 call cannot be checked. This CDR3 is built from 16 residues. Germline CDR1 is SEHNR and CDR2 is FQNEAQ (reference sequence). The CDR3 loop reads CASSLGRGLDYNEQFF.

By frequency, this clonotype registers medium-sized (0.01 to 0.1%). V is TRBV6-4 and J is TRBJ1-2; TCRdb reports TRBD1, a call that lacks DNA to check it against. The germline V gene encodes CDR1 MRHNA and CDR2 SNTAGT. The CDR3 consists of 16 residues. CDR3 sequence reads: CASSDSAYRGRDGYTF.

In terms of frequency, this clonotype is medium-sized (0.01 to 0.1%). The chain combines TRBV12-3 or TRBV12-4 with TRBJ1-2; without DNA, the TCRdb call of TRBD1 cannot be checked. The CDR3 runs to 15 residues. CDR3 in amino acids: CASSFEPGGFYGYTF.

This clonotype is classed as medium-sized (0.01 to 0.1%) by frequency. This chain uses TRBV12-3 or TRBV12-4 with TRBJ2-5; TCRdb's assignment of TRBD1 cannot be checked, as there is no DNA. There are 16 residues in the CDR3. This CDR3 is CASSLGRTGVRETQYF.

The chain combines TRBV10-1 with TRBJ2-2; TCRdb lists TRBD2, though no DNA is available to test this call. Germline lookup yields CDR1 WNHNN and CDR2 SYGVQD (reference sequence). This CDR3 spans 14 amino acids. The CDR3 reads CASSNSGGTGELFF.

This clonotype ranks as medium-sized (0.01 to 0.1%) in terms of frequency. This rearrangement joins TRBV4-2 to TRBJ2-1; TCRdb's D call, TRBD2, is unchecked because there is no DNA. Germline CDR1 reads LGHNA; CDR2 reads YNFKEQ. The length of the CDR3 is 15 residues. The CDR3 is CASSQGTGPINEQFF.

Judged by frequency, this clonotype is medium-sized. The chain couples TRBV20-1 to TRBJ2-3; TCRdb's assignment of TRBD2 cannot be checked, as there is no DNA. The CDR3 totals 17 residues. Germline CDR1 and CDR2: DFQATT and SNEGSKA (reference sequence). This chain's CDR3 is CSARDLRTSGFTDTQYF.

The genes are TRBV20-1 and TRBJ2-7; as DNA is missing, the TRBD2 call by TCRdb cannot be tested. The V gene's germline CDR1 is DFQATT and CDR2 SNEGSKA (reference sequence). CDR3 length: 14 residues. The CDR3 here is CSASLQRVSYEQYF.

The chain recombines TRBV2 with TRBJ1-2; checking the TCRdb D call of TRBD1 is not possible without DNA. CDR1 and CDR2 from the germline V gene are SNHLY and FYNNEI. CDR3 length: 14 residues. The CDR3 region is CASSELRGRGGYTF.

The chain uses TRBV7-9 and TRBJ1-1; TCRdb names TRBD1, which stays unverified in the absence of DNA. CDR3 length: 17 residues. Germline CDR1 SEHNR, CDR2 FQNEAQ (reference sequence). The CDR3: CASIPGGTGLMNTEAFF.